This TCR beta chain was sequenced in a study of T-cell reconstitution after alpha-beta-depleted transplantation in children. Preparation of the TCRbeta library used unique molecular identifiers. TCRdb reanalysed the PCR reads using MiXCR and keeps one entry per CDR3 protein. The profile covers 230,000 or so distinct CDR3 sequences, with more than 7.5% appearing a single time and roughly 5.1% taken by the ten largest. Per germline, CDR1 LGHNA and CDR2 YNFKEQ. This CDR3 spans 13 amino acids. Trimming cost V 5 bases and J 13 bases, with 20 bases left between them. Many counts were recorded for this clonotype.

This TCR came from a human donor who donated a stem cell graft to a child with SCID. Source: PBMCs from the stem cell graft donor, taken from the stem cell graft. This chain joins TRBV4-2 and TRBJ1-1; D possibly corresponds to TRBD1 (5 bases). CDR3 sequence reads: CASSDRGRTDVFF. CDR3 nucleotides: TGTGCCAGCAGCGATCGGGGCAGGACCGACGTTTTCTTT.